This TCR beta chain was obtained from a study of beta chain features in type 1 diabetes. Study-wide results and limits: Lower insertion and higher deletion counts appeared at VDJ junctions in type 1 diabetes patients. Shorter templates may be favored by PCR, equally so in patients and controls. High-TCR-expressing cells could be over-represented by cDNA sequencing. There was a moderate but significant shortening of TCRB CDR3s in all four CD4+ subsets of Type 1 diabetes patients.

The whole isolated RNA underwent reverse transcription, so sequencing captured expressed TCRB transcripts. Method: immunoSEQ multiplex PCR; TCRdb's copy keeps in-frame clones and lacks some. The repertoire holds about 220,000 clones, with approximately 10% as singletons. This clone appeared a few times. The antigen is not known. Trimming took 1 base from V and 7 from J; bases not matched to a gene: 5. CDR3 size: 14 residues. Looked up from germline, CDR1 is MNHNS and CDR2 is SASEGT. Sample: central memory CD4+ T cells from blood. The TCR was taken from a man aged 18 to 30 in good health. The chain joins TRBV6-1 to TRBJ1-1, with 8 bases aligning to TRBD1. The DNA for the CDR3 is TGTGCCAGCAGTGAAGGAACGGACAGGGATGAAGCTTTCTTT. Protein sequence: CASSEGTDRDEAFF.